This T cell receptor (beta chain) was captured by sequencing in a study of OX40 agonist ivuxolimab in advanced cancers. Some clones are missing from TCRdb's copy, which holds only in-frame ones; the method was immunoSEQ multiplex PCR. The table records nearly 90,000 clones, around nine tenths of them present only once. V was clipped by 1 base and J by 0 bases, with 6 bases between them. Germline V gene data show CDR1 as LNHDA and CDR2 as SQIVND (reference sequence). The CDR3 sequence is 14 residues long. This specimen was CD4+ or CD8+ T cells sorted from blood, taken in a trial of the OX40 agonist ivuxolimab. The origin of this receptor is an adult with an advanced solid tumor such as melanoma, head and neck, liver or kidney cancer. The chain couples TRBV19 to TRBJ1-2; D remains ambiguous. Written as DNA, the CDR3 is TGTGCCAGTAGTATAGGGCAGACTAACTATGGCTACACCTTC. This sequence encodes CASSIGQTNYGYTF.